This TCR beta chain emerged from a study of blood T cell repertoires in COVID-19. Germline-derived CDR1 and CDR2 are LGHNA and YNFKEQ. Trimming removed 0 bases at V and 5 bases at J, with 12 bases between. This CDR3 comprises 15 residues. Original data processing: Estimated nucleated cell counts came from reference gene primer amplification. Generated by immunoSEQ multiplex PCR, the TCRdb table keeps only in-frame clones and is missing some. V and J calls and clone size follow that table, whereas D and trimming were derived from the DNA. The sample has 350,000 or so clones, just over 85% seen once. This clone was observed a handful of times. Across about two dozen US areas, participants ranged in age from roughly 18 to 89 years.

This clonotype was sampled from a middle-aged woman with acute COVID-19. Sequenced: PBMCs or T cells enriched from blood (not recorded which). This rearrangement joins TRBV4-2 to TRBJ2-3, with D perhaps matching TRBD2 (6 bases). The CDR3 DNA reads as TGTGCCAGCAGCCAAGAAGCGGGTCGGGGAGATACGCAGTATTTT. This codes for CASSQEAGRGDTQYF.